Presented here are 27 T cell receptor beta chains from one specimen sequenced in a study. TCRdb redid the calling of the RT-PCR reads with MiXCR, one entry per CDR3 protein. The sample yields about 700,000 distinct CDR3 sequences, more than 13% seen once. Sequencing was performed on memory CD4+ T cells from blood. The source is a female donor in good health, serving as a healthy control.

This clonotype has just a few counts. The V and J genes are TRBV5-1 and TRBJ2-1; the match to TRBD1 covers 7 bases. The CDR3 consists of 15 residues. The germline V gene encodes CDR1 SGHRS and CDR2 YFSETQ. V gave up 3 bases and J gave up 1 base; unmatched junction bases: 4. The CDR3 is CASSWTGLSYNEQFF. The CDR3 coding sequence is TGCGCCAGCAGCTGGACAGGATTATCCTACAATGAGCAGTTCTTC.

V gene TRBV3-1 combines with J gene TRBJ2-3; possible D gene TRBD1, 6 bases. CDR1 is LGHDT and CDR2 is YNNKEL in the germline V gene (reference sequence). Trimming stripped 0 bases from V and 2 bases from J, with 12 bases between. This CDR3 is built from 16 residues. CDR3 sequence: CASSQDRRGNTDTQYF. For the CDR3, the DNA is TGTGCCAGCAGCCAAGATAGAAGGGGGAACACAGATACGCAGTATTTT.

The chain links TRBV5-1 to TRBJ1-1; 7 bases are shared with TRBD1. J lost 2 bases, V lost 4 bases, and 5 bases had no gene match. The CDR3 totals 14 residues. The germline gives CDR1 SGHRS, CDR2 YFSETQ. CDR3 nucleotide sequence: TGCGCCAGCAGCCTCTGGGACAGCAACACTGAAGCTTTCTTT. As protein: CASSLWDSNTEAFF.

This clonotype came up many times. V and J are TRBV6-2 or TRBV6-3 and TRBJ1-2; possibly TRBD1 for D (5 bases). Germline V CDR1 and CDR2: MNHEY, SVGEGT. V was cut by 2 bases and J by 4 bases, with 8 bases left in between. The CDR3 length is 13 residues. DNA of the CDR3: TGTGCCAGCAGTTACGGGGCAACCTATGGCTACACCTTC. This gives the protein CASSYGATYGYTF.

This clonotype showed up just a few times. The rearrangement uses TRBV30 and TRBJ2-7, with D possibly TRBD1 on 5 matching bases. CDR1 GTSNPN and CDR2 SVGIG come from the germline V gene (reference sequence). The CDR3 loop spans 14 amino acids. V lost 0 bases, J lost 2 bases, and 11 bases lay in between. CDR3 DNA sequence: TGTGCCTGGAGTGTACCAGGGCTACCCTACGAGCAGTACTTC. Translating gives CAWSVPGLPYEQYF.

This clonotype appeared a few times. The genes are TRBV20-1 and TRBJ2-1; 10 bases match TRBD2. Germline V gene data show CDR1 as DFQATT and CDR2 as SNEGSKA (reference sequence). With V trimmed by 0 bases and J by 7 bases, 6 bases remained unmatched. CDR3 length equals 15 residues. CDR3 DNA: TGCAGTGCTAGAGAAAGCGGGAGGGTTCGAAATGAGCAGTTCTTC. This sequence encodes CSARESGRVRNEQFF.

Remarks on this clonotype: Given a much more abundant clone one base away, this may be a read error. CDR3 DNA: TGTGCCGGCAGCCCTGGGACTAGCGTTGAGACCCAGTACTTC. Translating gives CAGSPGTSVETQYF. The rearrangement links TRBV3-1 to TRBJ2-5; TRBD2 aligns across 10 bases. Germline V gene sequence: CDR1 LGHDT, CDR2 YNNKEL (reference sequence). The CDR3 loop spans 14 amino acids.

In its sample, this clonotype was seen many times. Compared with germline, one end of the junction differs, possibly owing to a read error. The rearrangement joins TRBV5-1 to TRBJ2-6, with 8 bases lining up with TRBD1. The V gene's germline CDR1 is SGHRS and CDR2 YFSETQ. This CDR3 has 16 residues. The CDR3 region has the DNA TGTGCCAGCAGCTTAGGACAGGGCGCCGGGGCCAACGTCCTGACTTTC. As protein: CASSLGQGAGANVLTF.

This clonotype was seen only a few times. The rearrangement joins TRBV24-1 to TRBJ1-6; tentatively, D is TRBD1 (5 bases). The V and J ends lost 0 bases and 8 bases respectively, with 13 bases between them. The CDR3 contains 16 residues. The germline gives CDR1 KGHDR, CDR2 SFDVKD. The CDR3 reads CATSDLEAGNHSPLHF. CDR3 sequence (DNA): TGTGCCACCAGTGATTTGGAGGCAGGGAATCATTCACCCCTCCACTTT.

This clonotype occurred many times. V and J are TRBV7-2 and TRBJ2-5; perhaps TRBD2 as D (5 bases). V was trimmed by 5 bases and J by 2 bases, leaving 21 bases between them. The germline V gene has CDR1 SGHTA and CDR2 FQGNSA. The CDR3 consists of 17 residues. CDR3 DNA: TGTGCCAGCAGCCGCTCCGGAGGTGGCGGGTATCAAGAGACCCAGTACTTC. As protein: CASSRSGGGGYQETQYF.

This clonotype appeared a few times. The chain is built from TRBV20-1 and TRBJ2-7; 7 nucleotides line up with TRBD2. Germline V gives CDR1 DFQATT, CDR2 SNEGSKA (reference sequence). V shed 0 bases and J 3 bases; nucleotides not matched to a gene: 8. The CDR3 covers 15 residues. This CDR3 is CSARDFGGGLYEQYF. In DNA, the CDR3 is TGCAGTGCTAGAGATTTCGGGGGAGGGCTCTACGAGCAGTACTTC.

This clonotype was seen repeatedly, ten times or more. CDR3 coding DNA: TGCAGCGTTCCGTCTCCAGGGGGGACAGGGCAAGAGACCCAGTACTTC. It encodes CSVPSPGGTGQETQYF. The V gene is TRBV29-1, the J gene TRBJ2-5; 9 bases are shared with TRBD1. V trimming: 5 bases; J trimming: 2 bases; junction bases outside the gene matches: 12. From germline, CDR1 is SQVTM and CDR2 ANQGSEA. This CDR3 spans 16 amino acids.

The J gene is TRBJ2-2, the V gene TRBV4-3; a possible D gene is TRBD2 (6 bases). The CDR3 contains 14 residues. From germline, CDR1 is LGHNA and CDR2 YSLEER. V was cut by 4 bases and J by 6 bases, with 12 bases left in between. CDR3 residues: CASSRGGIAGELFF. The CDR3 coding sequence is TGCGCCAGCAGCCGAGGAGGGATAGCCGGGGAGCTGTTTTTT.

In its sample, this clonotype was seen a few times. Written as DNA, the CDR3 is TGCAGTGCTCTAAGCGCGAGTAGCGCAGATACGCAGTATTTT. Translated: CSALSASSADTQYF. The chain uses TRBV20-1 and TRBJ2-3, with a possible D match to TRBD2 (5 bases). The CDR3 consists of 14 residues. CDR1 DFQATT and CDR2 SNEGSKA come from the germline V gene (reference sequence). Trimming cost V 5 bases and J 4 bases, with 16 bases left between them.

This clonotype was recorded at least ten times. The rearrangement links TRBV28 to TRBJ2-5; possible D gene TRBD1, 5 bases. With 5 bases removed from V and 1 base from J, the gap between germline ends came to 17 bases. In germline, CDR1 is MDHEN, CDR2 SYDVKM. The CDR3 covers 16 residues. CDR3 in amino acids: CASSPQGRITQETQYF. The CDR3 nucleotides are TGTGCCAGCAGTCCTCAGGGCAGGATCACCCAAGAGACCCAGTACTTC.

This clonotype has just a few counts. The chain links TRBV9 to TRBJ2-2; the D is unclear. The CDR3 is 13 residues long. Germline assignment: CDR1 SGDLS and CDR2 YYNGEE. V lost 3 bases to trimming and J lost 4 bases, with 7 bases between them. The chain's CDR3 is CASSAFGTGELFF. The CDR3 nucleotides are TGTGCCAGCAGCGCTTTCGGCACCGGGGAGCTGTTTTTT.

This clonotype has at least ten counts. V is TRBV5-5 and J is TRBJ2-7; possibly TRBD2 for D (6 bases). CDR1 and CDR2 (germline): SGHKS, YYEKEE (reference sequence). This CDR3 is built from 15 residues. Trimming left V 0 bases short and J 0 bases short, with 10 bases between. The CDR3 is CASSLGGTSSYEQYF. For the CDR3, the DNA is TGTGCCAGCAGCTTGGGCGGGACTTCCTCCTACGAGCAGTACTTC.

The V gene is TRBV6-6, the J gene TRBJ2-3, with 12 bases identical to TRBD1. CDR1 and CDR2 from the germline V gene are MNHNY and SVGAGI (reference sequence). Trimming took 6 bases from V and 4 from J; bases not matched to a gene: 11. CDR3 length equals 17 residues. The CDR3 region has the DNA TGTGCCAGCAGCCCTCTCAGGGACAGGGGGCTCGCAGATACGCAGTATTTT. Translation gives CASSPLRDRGLADTQYF.

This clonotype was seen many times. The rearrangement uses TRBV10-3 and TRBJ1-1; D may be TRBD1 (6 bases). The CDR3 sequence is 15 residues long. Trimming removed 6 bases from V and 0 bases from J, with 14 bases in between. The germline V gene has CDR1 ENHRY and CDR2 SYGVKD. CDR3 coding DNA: TGTGCCATCAGGCAATTTGGACAGCTGAACACTGAAGCTTTCTTT. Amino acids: CAIRQFGQLNTEAFF.

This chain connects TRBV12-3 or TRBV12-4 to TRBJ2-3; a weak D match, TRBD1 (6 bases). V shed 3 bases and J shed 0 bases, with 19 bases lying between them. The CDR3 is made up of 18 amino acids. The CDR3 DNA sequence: TGTGCCAGCAGTTTTCGGGACATAACTATCACTAGCACAGATACGCAGTATTTT. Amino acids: CASSFRDITITSTDTQYF.

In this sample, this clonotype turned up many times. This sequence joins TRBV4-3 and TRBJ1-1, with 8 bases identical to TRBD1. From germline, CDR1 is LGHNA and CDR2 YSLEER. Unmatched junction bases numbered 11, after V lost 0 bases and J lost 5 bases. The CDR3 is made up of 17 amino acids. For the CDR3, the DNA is TGCGCCAGCAGCCAAGATGTAGGGACAGGCAGAGGGACTGAAGCTTTCTTT. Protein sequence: CASSQDVGTGRGTEAFF.

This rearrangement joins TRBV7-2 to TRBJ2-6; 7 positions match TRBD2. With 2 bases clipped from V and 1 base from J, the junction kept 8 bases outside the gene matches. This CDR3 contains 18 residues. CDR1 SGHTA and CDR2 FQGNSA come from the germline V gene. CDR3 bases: TGTGCCAGCAGCTTATTACCAGGGAGGGGATCTGGGGCCAACGTCCTGACTTTC. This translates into CASSLLPGRGSGANVLTF.

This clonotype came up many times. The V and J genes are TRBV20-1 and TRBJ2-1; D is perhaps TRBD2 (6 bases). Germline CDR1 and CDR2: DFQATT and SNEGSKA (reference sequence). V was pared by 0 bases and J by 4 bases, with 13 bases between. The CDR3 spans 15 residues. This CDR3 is CSAREPRLEYNEQFF. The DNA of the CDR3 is TGCAGTGCTAGAGAGCCCAGACTAGAGTACAATGAGCAGTTCTTC.

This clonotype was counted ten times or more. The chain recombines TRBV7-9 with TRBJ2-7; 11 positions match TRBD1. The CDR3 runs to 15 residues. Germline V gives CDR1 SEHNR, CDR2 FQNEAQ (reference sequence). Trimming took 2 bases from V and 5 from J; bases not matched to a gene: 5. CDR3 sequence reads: CASSLPDRGLDEQYF. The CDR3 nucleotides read TGTGCCAGCAGCTTACCGGACAGGGGGCTCGACGAGCAGTACTTC.

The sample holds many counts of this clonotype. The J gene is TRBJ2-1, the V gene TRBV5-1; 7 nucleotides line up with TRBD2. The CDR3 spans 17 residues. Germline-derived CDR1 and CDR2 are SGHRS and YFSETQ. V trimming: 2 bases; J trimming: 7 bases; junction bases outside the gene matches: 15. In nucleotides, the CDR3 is TGCGCCAGCAGCTTTTTTACGGGCGGGAGCACATGGAATGAGCAGTTCTTC. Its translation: CASSFFTGGSTWNEQFF.

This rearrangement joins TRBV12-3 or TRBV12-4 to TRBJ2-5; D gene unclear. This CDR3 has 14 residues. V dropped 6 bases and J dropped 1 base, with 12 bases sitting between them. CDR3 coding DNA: TGTGCCAGCAGCCACGGCAGCCTCCAAGAGACCCAGTACTTC. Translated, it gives CASSHGSLQETQYF.

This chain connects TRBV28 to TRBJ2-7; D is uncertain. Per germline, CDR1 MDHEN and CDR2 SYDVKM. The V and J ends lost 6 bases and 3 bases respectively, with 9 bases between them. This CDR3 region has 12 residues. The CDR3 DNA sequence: TGTGCCAGCAGCTACGGAAACTACGAGCAGTACTTC. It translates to CASSYGNYEQYF. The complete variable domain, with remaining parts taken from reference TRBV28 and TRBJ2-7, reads DVKVTQSSRYLVKRTGEKVFLECVQDMDHENMFWYRQDPGLGLRLIYFSYDVKMKEKGDIPEGYSVSREKKERFSLILESASTNQTSMYLCASSYGNYEQYFGPGTRLTVT.